Listed below are T cell receptor beta chains from one sample, sequenced in a study of Ad26.COV2.S vaccination and SARS-CoV-2 variants. The table came from immunoSEQ multiplex PCR; TCRdb's copy has only in-frame clones and leaves some out. This table has around 310,000 clones, 85% to 90% appearing once. The starting material was peripheral blood, obtained in a trial of Ad26.COV2.S vaccine versus placebo. The receptors were sampled from a person aged 18-65 years who received the Ad26.COV2.S COVID-19 vaccine or a placebo. Each CDR3 is given with its conserved first and last residue. A D gene is named only where the DNA matches it firmly. Some rows mark clone size as missing; the rest say once, few, many or name a class of expanded clone.

v_call: TRBV5-1; clone_size: NA; j_call: TRBJ2-3; d_call: TRBD1; cdr3_nt: TGCGCCAGCAGCTCAACGACAGGGTTCGCAGATACGCAGTATTTT; cdr3_aa: CASSSTTGFADTQYF
v_call: TRBV28; clone_size: NA; j_call: TRBJ1-5; d_call: NA; cdr3_nt: TGTGCCAGCAGTTCGGGGGCAAGGGGGCCCCAGCATTTT; cdr3_aa: CASSSGARGPQHF
v_call: TRBV12-3/TRBV12-4; clone_size: few; j_call: TRBJ1-6; d_call: NA; cdr3_nt: TGTGCCAGCAGTGGGGGTTCACCCCTCCACTTT; cdr3_aa: CASSGGSPLHF
v_call: TRBV13; clone_size: NA; j_call: TRBJ2-2; d_call: TRBD1; cdr3_nt: TGTGCCAGCAGCTCACAGGGGCAGGGTGTCACCGGGGAGCTGTTTTTT; cdr3_aa: CASSSQGQGVTGELFF
v_call: TRBV7-8; clone_size: NA; j_call: TRBJ2-3; d_call: NA; cdr3_nt: TGTGCCAGCAGCTCCCTTGGCCGTCAGTCCACAGATACGCAGTATTTT; cdr3_aa: CASSSLGRQSTDTQYF
v_call: TRBV3-1/TRBV3-2; clone_size: NA; j_call: TRBJ1-2; d_call: NA; cdr3_nt: TGTGCCAGCAGCCAAGTTGGAGTCCGCCGGGACTATGGCTACACCTTC; cdr3_aa: CASSQVGVRRDYGYTF
v_call: TRBV6-2/TRBV6-3; clone_size: NA; j_call: TRBJ1-1; d_call: NA; cdr3_nt: TGTGCCAGCAGTTACTCGACGGCCCCCGGCGCTTTCTTT; cdr3_aa: CASSYSTAPGAFF
v_call: TRBV7-9; clone_size: NA; j_call: TRBJ2-3; d_call: NA; cdr3_nt: TGTGCCAGCAGGCCTGAAAACACAGATACGCAGTATTTT; cdr3_aa: CASRPENTDTQYF
v_call: TRBV27; clone_size: NA; j_call: TRBJ1-1; d_call: NA; cdr3_nt: TGTGCCAGCAGTTTTGTCGGAGGGTCCACTGAAGCTTTCTTT; cdr3_aa: CASSFVGGSTEAFF
v_call: TRBV9; clone_size: NA; j_call: TRBJ2-3; d_call: TRBD2; cdr3_nt: TGTGCCAGCAGCGTGACTAGCGGGAGCACAGATACGCAGTATTTT; cdr3_aa: CASSVTSGSTDTQYF
v_call: TRBV2; clone_size: few; j_call: TRBJ1-2; d_call: NA; cdr3_nt: TGTGCCAGCACGGCGGACGCTAACTATGGCTACACCTTC; cdr3_aa: CASTADANYGYTF
v_call: TRBV7-9; clone_size: few; j_call: TRBJ1-2; d_call: NA; cdr3_nt: TGTGCCAGCAGGCGTACAACTGAGGAAGCTGGCTACACCTTC; cdr3_aa: CASRRTTEEAGYTF
v_call: TRBV5-4; clone_size: NA; j_call: TRBJ1-2; d_call: TRBD1; cdr3_nt: TGTGCCAGCAGCTTGGGGGAGGGGGCGGAAGGCTACACCTTC; cdr3_aa: CASSLGEGAEGYTF
v_call: TRBV5-6; clone_size: NA; j_call: TRBJ1-2; d_call: NA; cdr3_nt: TGTGCCAGCAGCTTGTTTGGAGGGGCTCGTGGCTACACCTTC; cdr3_aa: CASSLFGGARGYTF
v_call: TRBV6-2/TRBV6-3; clone_size: once; j_call: TRBJ2-4; d_call: NA; cdr3_nt: TGTGCCAGCAGTTACTCGCCCGGGGGCCCCGGGGGGTACATTCAGTACTTC; cdr3_aa: CASSYSPGGPGGYIQYF
v_call: TRBV4-1; clone_size: once; j_call: TRBJ2-1; d_call: NA; cdr3_nt: TGCGCCAGCAGCCAAGGCCACGGAACAAGTGACAATGAGCAGTTCTTC; cdr3_aa: CASSQGHGTSDNEQFF
v_call: TRBV24-1; clone_size: NA; j_call: TRBJ2-3; d_call: NA; cdr3_nt: TGTGCCACCAGTGGTCGACAGGCAGATACGCAGTATTTT; cdr3_aa: CATSGRQADTQYF
v_call: TRBV12-3/TRBV12-4; clone_size: NA; j_call: TRBJ1-2; d_call: NA; cdr3_nt: TGTGCCAGCTTGGACAGAAACTATGGCTACACCTTC; cdr3_aa: CASLDRNYGYTF
v_call: TRBV9; clone_size: NA; j_call: TRBJ1-1; d_call: TRBD1; cdr3_nt: TGTGCCAGCAGCCCGTGGGACAGCATGAACACTGAAGCTTTCTTT; cdr3_aa: CASSPWDSMNTEAFF
v_call: TRBV21-1; clone_size: NA; j_call: TRBJ2-3; d_call: NA; cdr3_nt: TGTGCCAGCAGCAAAGTGATCGGCGCCACAGATACGCAGTATTTT; cdr3_aa: CASSKVIGATDTQYF
v_call: TRBV6-2/TRBV6-3; clone_size: NA; j_call: TRBJ1-1; d_call: NA; cdr3_nt: TGTGCCAGCAGCGCCTTCCCCGGACACATAAACACTGAAGCTTTCTTT; cdr3_aa: CASSAFPGHINTEAFF
v_call: TRBV10-3; clone_size: NA; j_call: TRBJ1-4; d_call: NA; cdr3_nt: TGTGCCATCAGTGAGTCGTCGTGGGGTAATGAAAAACTGTTTTTT; cdr3_aa: CAISESSWGNEKLFF
v_call: TRBV28; clone_size: NA; j_call: TRBJ2-1; d_call: TRBD2; cdr3_nt: TGTGCCAGCAGTTCCCTAACTAGCGGGCGGGGGAATGAGCAGTTCTTC; cdr3_aa: CASSSLTSGRGNEQFF
v_call: TRBV18; clone_size: NA; j_call: TRBJ1-1; d_call: NA; cdr3_nt: TGTGCCAGCTCACCAAACAGACCGGAAGCTTTCTTT; cdr3_aa: CASSPNRPEAFF
v_call: TRBV27; clone_size: NA; j_call: TRBJ2-5; d_call: NA; cdr3_nt: TGTGCCAGCAGTCCCATCCCCATTGGTGAGACCCAGTACTTC; cdr3_aa: CASSPIPIGETQYF
v_call: TRBV24-1; clone_size: NA; j_call: TRBJ2-1; d_call: TRBD2; cdr3_nt: TGTGCCACCAGTGACGCCGGACTAGCGGAGCAGTTCTTC; cdr3_aa: CATSDAGLAEQFF
v_call: TRBV5-8; clone_size: NA; j_call: TRBJ2-3; d_call: NA; cdr3_nt: TGTGCCAGCAGCTCGACCGTGGTACAGGGTACAGATACGCAGTATTTT; cdr3_aa: CASSSTVVQGTDTQYF
v_call: TRBV18; clone_size: NA; j_call: TRBJ1-4; d_call: NA; cdr3_nt: TGTGCCAGCTCACGGGGGGAGGCTGAAAAACTGTTTTTT; cdr3_aa: CASSRGEAEKLFF